This TCR beta chain was identified in a study of cytomegalovirus exposure and HLA in healthy donors. Broader study findings: The study reported that TCR beta sequences accurately predicted HLA-A and HLA-B alleles in most subjects. Cytomegalovirus-associated TCR beta chains were listed, numbering under 200. The authors later linked a missense DCLRE1C variant to TCR beta V- and J-gene trimming.

PCR involved 60 Vbeta and 13 Jbeta primers. Generated by immunoSEQ multiplex PCR, the TCRdb table keeps only in-frame clones and is missing some. The sample carries 150,000 to 200,000 clones, approximately 85% recorded once. As to this clone: Its antigen is not known. One end of the junction does not line up with germline, which may come from a read error.

This CDR3 spans 18 amino acids. Germline CDR1 and CDR2: SEHNR and FQNEAQ (reference sequence). This TCR was sampled from a man between 18 and 29 years old in good health and CMV-seropositive. The V call is TRBV7-9, the J call TRBJ1-1; D call uncertain. Sequenced material: PBMCs. CDR3 amino acids: CSSSLENPVALWNTEAFF. The CDR3 DNA reads TGTTCCAGCAGCTTAGAAAATCCGGTAGCGCTTTGGAACACTGAAGCTTTCTTT.